This T cell receptor beta chain comes out of a study of blood T cell repertoires in COVID-19. The V gene end was trimmed by 5 bases and the J gene end by 9 bases; junction bases not matched to a gene: 6. Germline V gives CDR1 MNHEY, CDR2 SVGAGI. The length of the CDR3 is 14 residues. Using immunoSEQ multiplex PCR, the repertoire was profiled, and TCRdb retains in-frame clones only, with some absent. The sample has tens of thousands of clones, over 65% seen once; the top ten hold less than 25%. The chain links TRBV6-5 to TRBJ2-3, with 12 positions matching TRBD2. This receptor was obtained from a man older than 75 with active or convalescent COVID-19. The material sequenced was peripheral blood. CDR3 amino acids: CASSPSGGALTQYF. CDR3 in DNA: TGTGCCAGCAGTCCTAGCGGGGGGGCCCTAACGCAGTATTTT.